Sequencing of this T cell receptor (beta chain) was carried out in a study of radiation and T cells in renal cell carcinoma. Time point here: baseline pretreatment blood. The treatment was: 15 Gy SBRT to primary tumor, nephrectomy 4 weeks later. This table comes from immunoSEQ multiplex PCR, and its TCRdb copy is limited to in-frame clones, with some not included. The table records 70,000 to 100,000 clones, 65% to 85% of them present only once. This clone was seen only once. The sample was blood, taken from a patient whose treatment included radiotherapy and nephrectomy. This clonotype was sampled from a man aged 55-75 years with renal cell carcinoma.

CDR3 in amino acids: CASSLNPGTGNYGYTF. CDR3 coding DNA: TGTGCCAGCAGCTTGAATCCCGGGACAGGGAACTATGGCTACACCTTC. The rearrangement uses TRBV7-2 and TRBJ1-2; TRBD1 matches 9 bases. Germline V lookup: CDR1 SGHTA, CDR2 FQGNSA. Losses at the gene ends were 3 bases for V and 2 bases for J; bases not matched to a gene: 7. The length of the CDR3 is 16 residues.